The clone carrying this TCR beta chain was seen a handful of times. The library was built from roughly 400 ng RNA with molecular barcoded adaptors for alpha/delta and beta/gamma chains. TCRdb passed the reads through MiXCR, listing each CDR3 protein once. The sample yields 45,000 to 55,000 distinct CDR3 sequences, 12% seen once. This entry comes from a study of read filtering for tumor transcriptome and immune sequencing. Overall study: The cohort had roughly 16 men and approximately 13 women aged roughly 47 to 90, mean around 66 years. Whole-transcriptome libraries were prepared after DNase treatment.

The CDR3 is 13 amino acids. CDR1 and CDR2 (germline): SGDLS, YYNGEE. Germline trimming cut 4 bases from V and 5 bases from J; bases unmatched to any gene: 4. Sequenced: a population of CD138-negative cells sorted from bone marrow. The rearrangement uses TRBV9 and TRBJ2-5; 8 bases are a match to TRBD1. The TCR was taken from a donor at least 40 years old with multiple myeloma. Here the CDR3 reads CASSPRTGETQYF. The CDR3 coding sequence is TGTGCCAGCAGCCCCCGGACAGGGGAGACCCAGTACTTC.